This T cell receptor beta chain was obtained from a study of blood T cell repertoires in COVID-19. Turning to the study itself: Italy, Spain and the United States were the sources of the convalescent and acute COVID-19 samples. Sample material is recorded as cDNA or gDNA derived from T cells, B-cell-depleted T cells, or PBMCs.

As processed by the authors: Amplification from reference gene primers served as the basis for estimated nucleated cell counts. Data came from immunoSEQ multiplex PCR; TCRdb stores just in-frame clones and leaves some out. From that table come the V and J calls and clone size; the DNA was used to work out D and trimming. The profile covers about 160,000 clones, with approximately 91% appearing a single time and approximately 2% taken by the ten largest. Germline V lookup: CDR1 LNHDA, CDR2 SQIVND (reference sequence). The CDR3 runs 14 residues. V dropped 7 bases and J dropped 7 bases, with 19 bases sitting between them.

The receptor was derived from a young man with acute or convalescent COVID-19. The chain joins TRBV19 to TRBJ1-2; D might be TRBD1 (6 bases). Material for sequencing was peripheral blood. The CDR3 sequence: CASNPFQGKSGYTF. CDR3 in DNA: TGTGCCAGTAACCCGTTCCAGGGGAAATCTGGCTACACCTTC.